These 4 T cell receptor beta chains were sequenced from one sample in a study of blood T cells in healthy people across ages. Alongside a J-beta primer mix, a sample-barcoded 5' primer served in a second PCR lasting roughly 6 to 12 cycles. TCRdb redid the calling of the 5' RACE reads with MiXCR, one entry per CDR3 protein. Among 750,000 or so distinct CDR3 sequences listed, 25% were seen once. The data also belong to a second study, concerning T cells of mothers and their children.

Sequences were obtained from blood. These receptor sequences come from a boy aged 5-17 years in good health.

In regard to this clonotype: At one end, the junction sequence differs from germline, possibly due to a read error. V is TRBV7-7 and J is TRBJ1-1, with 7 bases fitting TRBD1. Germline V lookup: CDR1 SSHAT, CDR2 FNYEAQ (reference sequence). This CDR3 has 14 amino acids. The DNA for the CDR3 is TGTGCTAGCAGCTTAAGCCGGGACAGCAGGAGGGCTTTCTTT. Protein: CASSLSRDSRRAFF.

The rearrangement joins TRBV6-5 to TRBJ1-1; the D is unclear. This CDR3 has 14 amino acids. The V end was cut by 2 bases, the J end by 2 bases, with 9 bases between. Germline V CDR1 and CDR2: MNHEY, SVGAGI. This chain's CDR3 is CASSYAGHNTEAFF. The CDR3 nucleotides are TGTGCCAGCAGTTACGCAGGCCACAACACTGAAGCTTTCTTT.

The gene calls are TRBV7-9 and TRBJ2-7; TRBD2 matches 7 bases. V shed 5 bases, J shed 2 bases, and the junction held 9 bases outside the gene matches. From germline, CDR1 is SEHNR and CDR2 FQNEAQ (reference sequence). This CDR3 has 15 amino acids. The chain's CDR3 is CASSPRVGGTYEQYF. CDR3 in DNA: TGTGCCAGCAGCCCCAGAGTGGGGGGGACCTACGAGCAGTACTTC.

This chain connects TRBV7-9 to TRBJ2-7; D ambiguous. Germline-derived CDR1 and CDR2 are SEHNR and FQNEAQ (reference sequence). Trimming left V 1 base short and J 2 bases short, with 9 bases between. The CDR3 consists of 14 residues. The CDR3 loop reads CASSLDDLTYEQYF. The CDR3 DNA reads TGTGCCAGCAGCTTAGATGACCTAACCTACGAGCAGTACTTC.